There are a few counts of the clone carrying this T cell receptor beta chain. The antigen is unknown. Germline CDR1 SGHAT, CDR2 FQNNGV. This CDR3 has 18 amino acids. V dropped 4 bases and J dropped 2; count of bases not matched to a gene: 12. This specimen comes from a study of T cells after yellow fever vaccination. Study details: With SMART-Seq v4 Ultra Low Input, the fractions containing low cell numbers were prepared. Points from the study as a whole: After the booster, about 95% of CD4 and about nine tenths of CD8 primary-response clones were re-detected. Clonotypes found in both CD4 and CD8 compartments made up a small share.

Template-switching 5'RACE yielded the TCR cDNA; a universal primer site and UMIs were added in the process. TCRdb passed the 5' RACE reads through MiXCR, listing each CDR3 protein once. The sample has some 110,000 distinct CDR3 sequences, 7% to 8.5% seen once. The source was CD8+ T cells sorted from PBMCs, collected 45 days after the yellow fever booster vaccination. J is TRBJ2-3 and V is TRBV11-2, with 10 positions matching TRBD2. The receptor was isolated from a man younger than 40 who received the YFV17D yellow fever vaccine. The CDR3 here is CASSSAWVAGGYTDTQYF. The CDR3 DNA reads TGTGCCAGCAGCTCCGCCTGGGTAGCGGGAGGATACACAGATACGCAGTATTTT. The whole variable domain, filled in from reference TRBV11-2 and TRBJ2-3, reads EAGVAQSPRYKIIEKRQSVAFWCNPISGHATLYWYQQILGQGPKLLIQFQNNGVVDDSQLPKDRFSAERLKGVDSTLKIQPAKLEDSAVYLCASSSAWVAGGYTDTQYFGPGTRLTVL.